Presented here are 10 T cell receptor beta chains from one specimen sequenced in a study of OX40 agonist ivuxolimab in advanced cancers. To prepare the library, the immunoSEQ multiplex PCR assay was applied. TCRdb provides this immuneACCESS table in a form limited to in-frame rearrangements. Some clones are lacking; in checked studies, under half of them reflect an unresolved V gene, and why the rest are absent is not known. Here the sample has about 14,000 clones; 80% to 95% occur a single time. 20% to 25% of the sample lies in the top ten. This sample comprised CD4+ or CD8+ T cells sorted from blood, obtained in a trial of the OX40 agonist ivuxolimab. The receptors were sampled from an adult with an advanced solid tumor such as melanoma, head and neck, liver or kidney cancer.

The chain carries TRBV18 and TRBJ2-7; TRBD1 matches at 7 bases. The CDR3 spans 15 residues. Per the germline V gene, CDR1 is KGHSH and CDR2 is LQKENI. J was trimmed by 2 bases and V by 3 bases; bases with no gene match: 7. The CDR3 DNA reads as TGTGCCAGCTCACCCCGGGACAGATTCCCCTACGAGCAGTACTTC. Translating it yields CASSPRDRFPYEQYF.

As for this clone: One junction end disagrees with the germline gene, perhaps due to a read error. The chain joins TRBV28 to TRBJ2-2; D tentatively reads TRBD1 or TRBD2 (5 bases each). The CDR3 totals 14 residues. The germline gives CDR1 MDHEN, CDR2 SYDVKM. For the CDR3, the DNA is TGTGCCAGCAGCCCTCCCCTCGGGGCCGGCGAGCTGTTTTTT. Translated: CASSPPLGAGELFF.

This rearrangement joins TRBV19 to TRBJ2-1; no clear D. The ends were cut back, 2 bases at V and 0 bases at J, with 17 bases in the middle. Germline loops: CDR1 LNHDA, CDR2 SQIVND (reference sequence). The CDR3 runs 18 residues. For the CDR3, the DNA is TGTGCCAGTAGTATAATGCCCGGTAGCCAAGGCTCCTACAATGAGCAGTTCTTC. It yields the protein CASSIMPGSQGSYNEQFF.

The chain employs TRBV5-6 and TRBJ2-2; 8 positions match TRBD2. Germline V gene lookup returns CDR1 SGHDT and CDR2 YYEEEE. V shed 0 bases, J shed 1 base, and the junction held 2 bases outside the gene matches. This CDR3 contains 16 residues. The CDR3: CASSLALAGNTGELFF. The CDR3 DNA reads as TGTGCCAGCAGCTTGGCCCTAGCGGGGAACACCGGGGAGCTGTTTTTT.

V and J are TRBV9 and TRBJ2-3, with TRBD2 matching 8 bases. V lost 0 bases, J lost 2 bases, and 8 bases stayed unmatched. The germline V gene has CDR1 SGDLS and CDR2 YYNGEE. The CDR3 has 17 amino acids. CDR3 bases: TGTGCCAGCAGCGTAGGGGTGGCGGGAGGCTCCACAGATACGCAGTATTTT. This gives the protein CASSVGVAGGSTDTQYF.

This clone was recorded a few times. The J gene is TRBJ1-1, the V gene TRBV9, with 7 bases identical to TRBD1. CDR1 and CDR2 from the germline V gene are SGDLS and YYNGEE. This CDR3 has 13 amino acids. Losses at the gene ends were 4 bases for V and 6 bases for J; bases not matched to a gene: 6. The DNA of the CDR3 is TGTGCCAGCAGCAAGGGACAGCTAGCTGAAGCTTTCTTT. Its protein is CASSKGQLAEAFF.

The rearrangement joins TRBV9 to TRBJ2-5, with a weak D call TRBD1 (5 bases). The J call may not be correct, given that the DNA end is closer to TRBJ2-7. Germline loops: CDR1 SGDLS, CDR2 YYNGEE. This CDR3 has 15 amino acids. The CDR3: CASSVGDSSTYEQYF. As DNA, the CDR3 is TGTGCCAGCAGCGTAGGCGACAGTTCCACCTACGAGCAGTACTTC.

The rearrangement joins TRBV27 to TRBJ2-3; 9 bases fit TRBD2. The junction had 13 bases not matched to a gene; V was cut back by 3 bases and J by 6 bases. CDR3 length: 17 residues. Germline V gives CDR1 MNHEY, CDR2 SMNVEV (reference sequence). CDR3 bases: TGTGCCAGCAGTTTTATGGGAACGAGCGGGGGGATCGATACGCAGTATTTT. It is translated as CASSFMGTSGGIDTQYF.

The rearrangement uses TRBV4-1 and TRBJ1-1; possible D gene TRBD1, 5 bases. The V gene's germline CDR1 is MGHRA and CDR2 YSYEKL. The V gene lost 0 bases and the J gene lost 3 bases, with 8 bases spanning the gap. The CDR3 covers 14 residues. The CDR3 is CASSQEQAYTEAFF. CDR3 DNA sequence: TGCGCCAGCAGCCAAGAACAGGCCTACACTGAAGCTTTCTTT.

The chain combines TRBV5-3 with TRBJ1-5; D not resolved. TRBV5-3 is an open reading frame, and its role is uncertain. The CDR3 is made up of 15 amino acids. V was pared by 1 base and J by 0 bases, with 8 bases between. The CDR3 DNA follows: TGTGCCAGAAGCTTGAGGGATCCTAGCAATCAGCCCCAGCATTTT. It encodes CARSLRDPSNQPQHF.